This T cell receptor (beta chain) originates from a study of lymphopenia after photon versus proton radiotherapy. V shed 4 bases and J shed 6 bases, with 16 bases lying between them. Per germline, CDR1 SGDLS and CDR2 YYNGEE. This CDR3 is built from 15 residues. Assay: immunoSEQ multiplex PCR; the TCRdb copy retains only in-frame clones and omits some. The table has about 24,000 clones, more than 80% seen once; the top ten hold under 25%. This TCR derives from a man aged 35-49 years with gastric cancer. This material consisted of peripheral blood, taken from a patient treated with photon-based radiotherapy. This rearrangement joins TRBV9 to TRBJ2-2; D unclear. CDR3 residues: CASSPRTATAGELFF. The CDR3 DNA reads TGTGCCAGCAGCCCCCGGACCGCAACGGCCGGGGAGCTGTTTTTT.